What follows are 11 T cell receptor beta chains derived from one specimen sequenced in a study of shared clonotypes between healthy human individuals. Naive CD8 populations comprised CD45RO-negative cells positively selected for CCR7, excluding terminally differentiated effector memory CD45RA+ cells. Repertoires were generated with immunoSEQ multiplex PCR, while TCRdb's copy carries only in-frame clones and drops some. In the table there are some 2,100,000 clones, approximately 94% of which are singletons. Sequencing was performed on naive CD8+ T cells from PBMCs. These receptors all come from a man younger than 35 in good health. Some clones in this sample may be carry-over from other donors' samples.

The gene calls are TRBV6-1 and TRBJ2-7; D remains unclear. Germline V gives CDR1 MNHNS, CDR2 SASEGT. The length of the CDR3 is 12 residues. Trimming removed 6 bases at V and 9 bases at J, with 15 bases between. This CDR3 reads CASSVTIVGQYF. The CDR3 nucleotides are TGTGCCAGCAGCGTAACTATTGTCGGGCAGTACTTC.

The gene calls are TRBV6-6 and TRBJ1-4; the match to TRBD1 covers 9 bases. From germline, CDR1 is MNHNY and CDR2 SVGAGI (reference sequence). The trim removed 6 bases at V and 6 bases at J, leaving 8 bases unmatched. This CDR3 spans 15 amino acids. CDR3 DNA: TGTGCCAGCAGCAAGACAGGGGGGCGGGATGAAAAACTGTTTTTT. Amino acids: CASSKTGGRDEKLFF.

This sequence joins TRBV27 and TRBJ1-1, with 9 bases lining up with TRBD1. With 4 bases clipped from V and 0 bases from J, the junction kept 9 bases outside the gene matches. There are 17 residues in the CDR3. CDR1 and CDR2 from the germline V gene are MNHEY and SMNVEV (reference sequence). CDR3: CASSSLDRGFMNTEAFF. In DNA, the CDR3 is TGTGCCAGCAGTTCCCTGGACAGGGGCTTCATGAACACTGAAGCTTTCTTT.

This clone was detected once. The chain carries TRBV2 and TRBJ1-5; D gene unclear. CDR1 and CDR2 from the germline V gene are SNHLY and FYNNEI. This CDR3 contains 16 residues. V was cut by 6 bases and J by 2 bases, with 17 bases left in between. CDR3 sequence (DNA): TGTGCCAGCAGCGACGGACCGGAAGGAGGCAATCAGCCCCAGCATTTT. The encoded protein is CASSDGPEGGNQPQHF.

The DNA for the CDR3 is TGTGCCAGCAGCCAAGCCGGCGGCGCCTACGAGCAGTACTTC. Its protein product is CASSQAGGAYEQYF. The genes are TRBV4-2 and TRBJ2-7; the D is unclear. The V gene lost 1 base and the J gene lost 2 bases, with 9 bases spanning the gap. Germline loops: CDR1 LGHNA, CDR2 YNFKEQ. CDR3 length: 14 residues.

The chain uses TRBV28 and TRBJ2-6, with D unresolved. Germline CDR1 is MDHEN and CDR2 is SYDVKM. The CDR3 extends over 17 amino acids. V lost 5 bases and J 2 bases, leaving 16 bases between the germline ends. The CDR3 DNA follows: TGTGCCAGCAGTATAGGGCGTTGGAAGGCTGGGGCCAACGTCCTGACTTTC. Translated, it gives CASSIGRWKAGANVLTF.

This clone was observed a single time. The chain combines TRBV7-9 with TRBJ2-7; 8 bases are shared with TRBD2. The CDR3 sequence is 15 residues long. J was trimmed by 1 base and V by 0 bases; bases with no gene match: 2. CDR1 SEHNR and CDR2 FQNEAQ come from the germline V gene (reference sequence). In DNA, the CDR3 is TGTGCCAGCAGCTTAGCCCCTAGCGGGTCCTACGAGCAGTACTTC. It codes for CASSLAPSGSYEQYF. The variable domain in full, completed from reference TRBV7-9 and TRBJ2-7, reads DTGVSQNPRHKITKRGQNVTFRCDPISEHNRLYWYRQTLGQGPEFLTYFQNEAQLEKSRLLSDRFSAERPKGSFSTLEIQRTEQGDSAMYLCASSLAPSGSYEQYFGPGTRLTVT.

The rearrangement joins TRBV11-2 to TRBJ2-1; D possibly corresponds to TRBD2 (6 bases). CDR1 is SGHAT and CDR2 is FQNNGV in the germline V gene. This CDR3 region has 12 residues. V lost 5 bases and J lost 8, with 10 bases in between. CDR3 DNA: TGTGCCAGCAGCCCTTGGGGGGATGAGCAGTTCTTC. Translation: CASSPWGDEQFF.

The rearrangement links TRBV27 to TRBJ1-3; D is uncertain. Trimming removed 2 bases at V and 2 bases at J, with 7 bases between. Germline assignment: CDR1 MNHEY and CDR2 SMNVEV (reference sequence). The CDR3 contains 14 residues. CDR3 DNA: TGTGCCAGCAGTTTACAGATGGCTGGAAACACCATATATTTT. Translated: CASSLQMAGNTIYF.

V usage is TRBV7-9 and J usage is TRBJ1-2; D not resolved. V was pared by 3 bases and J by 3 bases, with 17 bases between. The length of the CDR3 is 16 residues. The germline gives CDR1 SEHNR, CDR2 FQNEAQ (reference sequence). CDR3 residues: CASSFPHGGRDYGYTF. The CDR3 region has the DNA TGTGCCAGCAGCTTCCCCCATGGAGGGAGAGACTATGGCTACACCTTC.

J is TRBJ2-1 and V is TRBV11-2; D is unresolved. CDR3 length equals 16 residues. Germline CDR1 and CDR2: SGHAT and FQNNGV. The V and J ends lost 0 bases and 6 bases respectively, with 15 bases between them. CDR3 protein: CASSLDPQGAFNEQFF. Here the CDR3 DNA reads TGTGCCAGCAGCTTAGATCCTCAAGGAGCCTTCAATGAGCAGTTCTTC.